The clone carrying this TCR beta chain came up a few times. One entry per CDR3 protein, called by TCRdb with MiXCR from the RT-PCR reads. This sample has under 750,000 distinct CDR3 sequences, with about 12% found just once. The data were taken from a study of response to subunit inactivated influenza vaccine. In germline, CDR1 is SQVTM, CDR2 ANQGSEA. This CDR3 is built from 14 residues. V shed 4 bases and J shed 1 base, with 8 bases lying between them. The origin of this receptor is a man between 45 and 60 years old who received an inactivated influenza vaccine. The sample here was PBMCs from blood, taken on the day of vaccination. The chain combines TRBV29-1 with TRBJ2-6; D is perhaps TRBD1 (6 bases). The CDR3 loop reads CSVGTESGANVLTF. CDR3 coding DNA: TGCAGCGTTGGGACAGAATCTGGGGCCAACGTCCTGACTTTC.